A single sample is the source of the 10 T cell receptor beta chains below, sequenced in a study of T-cell memory formation after mild COVID-19. One entry per CDR3 protein, called by TCRdb with MiXCR from the 5' RACE reads. Here the sample spans 350,000 to 450,000 distinct CDR3 sequences, approximately 15% being singletons. Specimen: PBMCs or a T cell subset sorted from them (not recorded which). Receptors originate from a man between 18 and 29 years old who had mild COVID-19 (a few samples of this study predate the infection). Cell type and time point are not known.

The sample holds a few counts of this clonotype. The CDR3: CASSPGTGGFGYTF. Here the CDR3 DNA reads TGTGCCAGCAGCCCCGGGACAGGGGGCTTTGGCTACACCTTC. The chain has TRBV3-1 and TRBJ1-2, with TRBD1 identical over 12 bases. The V gene end was trimmed by 4 bases and the J gene end by 7 bases; junction bases not matched to a gene: 4. Per the germline V gene, CDR1 is LGHDT and CDR2 is YNNKEL (reference sequence). There are 14 residues in the CDR3.

This clonotype has only a few counts. The CDR3 region has the DNA TGTGCCAGCAGCTACGGACCGGGCCGGGGGCCAGATACGCAGTATTTT. Its protein is CASSYGPGRGPDTQYF. The chain joins TRBV7-2 to TRBJ2-3, with D perhaps given as TRBD1 or TRBD2 (6 bases each). V was trimmed by 4 bases and J by 4 bases, leaving 18 bases between them. There are 16 residues in the CDR3. CDR1 SGHTA and CDR2 FQGNSA come from the germline V gene.

The CDR3 loop reads CASSSYTGLAGGNEQYF. Written as DNA, the CDR3 is TGTGCCAGCAGCTCTTACACCGGACTAGCGGGGGGTAATGAGCAGTACTTC. The chain is built from TRBV7-2 and TRBJ2-7; 14 bases line up with TRBD2. The CDR3 has 17 residues. Germline V gene sequence: CDR1 SGHTA, CDR2 FQGNSA. V shed 4 bases and J 7 bases; nucleotides not matched to a gene: 12.

The rearrangement links TRBV7-2 to TRBJ1-2, with 7 bases aligning to TRBD1. With V trimmed by 4 bases and J by 2 bases, 4 bases remained unmatched. Germline V gives CDR1 SGHTA, CDR2 FQGNSA. CDR3 length: 14 residues. The CDR3 region has the DNA TGTGCCAGCAGCTCCCTGACAGGGAACTATGGCTACACCTTC. Translated, it gives CASSSLTGNYGYTF. Full variable domain (outside the CDR3, taken from reference TRBV7-2 and TRBJ1-2): GAGVSQSPSNKVTEKGKDVELRCDPISGHTALYWYRQSLGQGLEFLIYFQGNSAPDKSGLPSDRFSAERTGGSVSTLTIQRTQQEDSAVYLCASSSLTGNYGYTFGSGTRLTVV.

The chain is built from TRBV20-1 and TRBJ2-7, with D perhaps matching TRBD1 or TRBD2 (5 bases each). Germline V CDR1 and CDR2: DFQATT, SNEGSKA (reference sequence). This CDR3 region has 15 residues. Deletions cut 0 bases from V and 0 bases from J, with 12 bases between. The DNA of the CDR3 is TGCAGTGCTAGAGAACGTAAGGGGAGCTCCTACGAGCAGTACGTC. Translating it yields CSARERKGSSYEQYV.

The genes are TRBV4-1 and TRBJ1-2; D is ambiguous. The CDR3 runs to 17 residues. Germline CDR1 and CDR2: MGHRA and YSYEKL. The V and J ends lost 0 bases and 2 bases respectively, with 16 bases between them. The CDR3 loop is CASSQDLLWGINYGYTF. CDR3 in DNA: TGCGCCAGCAGCCAAGATCTTTTGTGGGGTATCAACTATGGCTACACCTTC.

This clonotype was counted a few times. V gene TRBV27 combines with J gene TRBJ2-1; TRBD1 agrees at 10 bases. CDR1 MNHEY and CDR2 SMNVEV come from the germline V gene (reference sequence). V dropped 6 bases and J dropped 0; count of bases not matched to a gene: 8. The CDR3 sequence is 17 residues long. CDR3 sequence (DNA): TGTGCCAGCAGCCCAGAGACAGGGGGCGACTCCTACAATGAGCAGTTCTTC. Its translation is CASSPETGGDSYNEQFF.

This clonotype was counted at least ten times. CDR3 sequence (DNA): TGCAGCGTCACCCACCCTGACAGGGGGGTAACAGATACGCAGTATTTT. Translation gives CSVTHPDRGVTDTQYF. V and J are TRBV29-1 and TRBJ2-3; 9 bases fit TRBD1. The V gene's germline CDR1 is SQVTM and CDR2 ANQGSEA. The length of the CDR3 is 16 residues. After removal of 6 bases from V and 3 bases from J, the junction contained 13 bases not matched to a gene.

The sample holds many counts of this clonotype. This sequence joins TRBV3-1 and TRBJ2-7; 10 nucleotides align to TRBD1. The CDR3 has 15 residues. Germline loops: CDR1 LGHDT, CDR2 YNNKEL (reference sequence). V shed 4 bases, J shed 7 bases, and the junction held 10 bases outside the gene matches. CDR3 sequence: CASSRYAGTGAEQYF. In DNA form, the CDR3 reads TGTGCCAGCAGCCGATACGCCGGGACAGGGGCTGAGCAGTACTTC.

This rearrangement joins TRBV18 to TRBJ2-7; D unresolved. The CDR3 runs to 16 residues. Germline loops: CDR1 KGHSH, CDR2 LQKENI. Trimming shortened V by 6 bases and J by 0 bases, and 18 bases separated the two germline ends. The CDR3 sequence is CASSRFTNPVSYEQYF. Written as DNA, the CDR3 is TGTGCCAGCTCCCGCTTCACAAATCCTGTCTCCTACGAGCAGTACTTC.